This TCR beta chain stems from a study of T-cell memory formation after mild COVID-19. Study at large: TCR clusters were mostly confined to one donor each.

Overall study findings and caveats: There were some responding clones in pre-infection memory, which suggested that cross-reactive memory had joined.

A few counts support this clonotype. The antigen remains unidentified. Constant-segment primers served in 5'RACE that generated TCR alpha and TCR beta cDNA libraries bearing sample barcodes and UMIs. TCRdb fed the 5' RACE reads into MiXCR, producing one record per CDR3 protein. The sample records fewer than 450,000 distinct CDR3 sequences, approximately 24% being singletons. Sequencing was done on a sample of PBMCs or a T cell subset sorted from them (not recorded which). The receptor's source is an adult woman who had mild COVID-19 (a few samples of this study predate the infection). Cell type and time point are not known.

The CDR3, as DNA: TGTGCCAGCAGCCTAAGGGCGGGAGGGCCCTACGAGCAGTACTTC. Residues: CASSLRAGGPYEQYF. The chain employs TRBV9 and TRBJ2-7, with 9 bases identical to TRBD2. Germline V CDR1 and CDR2: SGDLS, YYNGEE. The CDR3 covers 15 residues. V lost 4 bases and J lost 2; bases outside the gene matches: 7.